This TCR beta chain was sequenced in a study of patients and donors after allogeneic stem cell transplantation. The ends were cut back, 0 bases at V and 2 bases at J, with 17 bases in the middle. This CDR3 spans 17 amino acids. Germline V lookup: CDR1 MNHEY, CDR2 SVGAGI. From the RT-PCR reads, TCRdb called clonotypes with MiXCR, one entry per CDR3 protein. The sample carries 150,000 to 200,000 distinct CDR3 sequences, roughly 40% recorded once. The chain uses TRBV6-5 and TRBJ2-7; D is uncertain. Input material: blood, either unsorted or a sorted T cell fraction (not recorded which). The receptor was isolated from a human donor who was either an allogeneic HSCT recipient or a stem cell or donor lymphocyte infusion donor (not recorded which). It is not recorded whose cells these are; they may come from a transplant donor. The CDR3 coding sequence is TGTGCCAGCAGTTACTCGGCTACTCCCCTCTCCGCCTACGAGCAGTACTTC. Amino acid sequence: CASSYSATPLSAYEQYF.